One T cell receptor beta chain is described in this entry. The antigen is not known. V lost 3 bases to trimming and J lost 2 bases; unmatched junction nucleotides: 3. The CDR3 runs to 14 residues. Germline values: CDR1 MNHEY, CDR2 SMNVEV (reference sequence). A single record per CDR3 protein comes from TCRdb applying MiXCR to the reads. The sample carries 100,000 to 150,000 distinct CDR3 sequences, 32% recorded once. The sample belongs to a study of T cell repertoires in cytomegalovirus infection. Study-wide results and limits: HLA-C-restricted CMV clonotypes gave the most frequent clonotype in two of eight donors.

This sequence joins TRBV27 and TRBJ2-7; 8 bases match TRBD1. Sequenced here: CD8+ T cells from cultured PBMCs, sampled from culture after CMV antigen stimulation. The sequence was collected from a human donor in good health (CMV status not recorded). Some clones in this sample may be carry-over from other donors' samples. In nucleotides, the CDR3 is TGTGCCAGCAGTTTGTCAGGGGGCACCTACGAGCAGTACTTC. Amino acids: CASSLSGGTYEQYF.